These T cell receptor beta chains were read from a single sample in a study of PD-1 blockade in classical Hodgkin lymphoma. Repertoires were generated with immunoSEQ multiplex PCR, while TCRdb's copy carries only in-frame clones and drops some. The sample lists tens of thousands of clones, about two thirds seen once, with less than 3% in the top ten. The source was peripheral blood mononuclear cells (PBMCs), collected before the fourth cycle of nivolumab. The receptors stem from a human donor with classical Hodgkin lymphoma. CDR3s include the opening cysteine and the closing phenylalanine or tryptophan. A D gene is named only where the DNA matches it firmly. Where a row states a size, it is once, few, many or the class of an expanded clone; other rows omit it.

TRBV4-2	TRBJ2-1	TRBD2	few	CASSQDPPSGAYNEQFF	TGTGCCAGCAGCCAAGATCCTCCTAGCGGGGCCTACAATGAGCAGTTCTTC
TRBV29-1	TRBJ2-3	-	-	CSVVGVMGTDTQYF	TGCAGCGTTGTAGGGGTAATGGGTACAGATACGCAGTATTTT
TRBV28	TRBJ1-5	-	-	CASKSGEVQHF	TGTGCCAGCAAAAGCGGGGAGGTCCAGCATTTT
TRBV20-1	TRBJ2-2	-	-	CSARFTGELFF	TGCAGTGCTAGGTTCACCGGGGAGCTGTTTTTT
TRBV7-9	TRBJ2-7	-	-	CASSLGVLDEQYF	TGTGCCAGCAGCTTAGGAGTTCTCGACGAGCAGTACTTC
TRBV7-6	TRBJ2-6	-	once	CAGGRGGGGANVLTF	TGTGCCGGAGGGAGAGGGGGCGGTGGGGCCAACGTCCTGACTTTC
TRBV29-1	TRBJ2-2	-	medium-sized	CSVRTDPNTGELFF	TGCAGCGTGCGGACTGACCCGAACACCGGGGAGCTGTTTTTT
TRBV7-9	TRBJ2-1	TRBD1	-	CASSLPPRQGSWDNEQFF	TGTGCCAGCAGCTTACCCCCAAGACAGGGTTCATGGGACAATGAGCAGTTCTTC
TRBV4-3	TRBJ2-1	TRBD1	-	CASSQNGQAASYNEQFF	TGCGCCAGCAGCCAAAACGGACAGGCTGCCTCCTACAATGAGCAGTTCTTC
TRBV5-8	TRBJ1-4	TRBD1	-	CASSSQGAQGEKLFF	TGTGCCAGCAGCTCACAGGGGGCCCAAGGTGAAAAACTGTTTTTT
TRBV14	TRBJ2-3	-	-	CASSLTLTDTQYF	TGTGCCAGCAGCCTTACACTCACAGATACGCAGTATTTT
TRBV7-2	TRBJ2-5	-	-	CASSLARREETQYF	TGTGCCAGCAGCTTAGCTCGCCGGGAAGAGACCCAGTACTTC
TRBV6-5	TRBJ1-2	-	-	CASRGDSQGSYGYTF	TGTGCCAGCAGGGGGGACTCCCAAGGGTCCTATGGCTACACCTTC
TRBV30	TRBJ1-1	-	-	CAWSVLPSGHLNTEAFF	TGTGCCTGGAGTGTACTCCCCTCTGGACACCTGAACACTGAAGCTTTCTTT
TRBV4-2	TRBJ2-3	TRBD2	-	CASSPLAGGYTDTQYF	TGTGCCAGCAGCCCCCTAGCGGGGGGTTACACAGATACGCAGTATTTT
TRBV4-3	TRBJ2-1	-	few	CASSQDFLGGNEQFF	TGCGCCAGCAGCCAAGATTTTTTAGGCGGCAATGAGCAGTTCTTC
TRBV7-9	TRBJ2-3	-	-	CAILRLLGTDTQYF	TGTGCCATCCTCCGACTCCTTGGGACAGATACGCAGTATTTT
TRBV7-9	TRBJ2-2	-	few	CASSSVTGELFF	TGTGCCAGCAGCTCGGTGACCGGGGAGCTGTTTTTT
TRBV30	TRBJ1-1	-	-	CAWSVGVNTEAFF	TGTGCCTGGAGTGTAGGGGTCAACACTGAAGCTTTCTTT
TRBV30	TRBJ1-2	-	-	CASPRGGKDYGYTF	TGTGCCTCCCCAAGGGGGGGTAAAGACTATGGCTACACCTTC
TRBV4-3	TRBJ2-2	-	few	CASSQDRRGNTGELFF	TGCGCCAGCAGCCAAGATCGACGAGGAAACACCGGGGAGCTGTTTTTT
TRBV9	TRBJ1-1	TRBD1	-	CASSAGDSLNTEAFF	TGTGCCAGCAGCGCCGGGGACAGCTTGAACACTGAAGCTTTCTTT
TRBV11-2	TRBJ1-1	-	-	CASSFGGDSEAFF	TGTGCCAGCAGCTTTGGGGGGGACTCAGAGGCTTTCTTT
TRBV11-2	TRBJ2-3	-	-	CASSLVGSSGDTQYF	TGTGCCAGCAGCTTAGTGGGGAGTTCCGGAGATACGCAGTATTTT
TRBV29-1	TRBJ2-1	TRBD1	-	CSDHRDSLYNEQFF	TGCAGCGATCACCGGGACAGCCTTTACAATGAGCAGTTCTTC
TRBV9	TRBJ1-3	-	once	CASSVVGSKSSGNTIYF	TGTGCCAGCAGCGTAGTTGGAAGCAAGAGCTCTGGAAACACCATATATTTT
TRBV29-1	TRBJ2-3	-	-	CSVESPEGTQYF	TGCAGCGTTGAATCCCCGGAGGGGACGCAGTATTTT
TRBV7-6	TRBJ2-3	-	-	CASSYIEGEAQYF	TGTGCCAGCAGCTATATAGAGGGGGAGGCGCAGTATTTT
TRBV7-9	TRBJ2-3	-	-	CASSFLDTVKGDTQYF	TGTGCCAGCAGCTTTTTGGACACGGTAAAAGGGGATACGCAGTATTTT
TRBV15	TRBJ2-7	-	once	CATSRVGSRGEQYF	TGTGCCACCAGCAGAGTGGGGTCTAGGGGCGAGCAGTACTTC
TRBV7-2	TRBJ2-7	-	-	CASSYRRRDGEQYF	TGTGCCAGCAGCTATAGGCGCAGGGACGGAGAGCAGTACTTC
TRBV6-1	TRBJ1-5	-	-	CASRVQEYSNQPQHF	TGTGCCAGCAGGGTTCAGGAATATAGCAATCAGCCCCAGCATTTT
TRBV27	TRBJ2-5	-	-	CASSPSGGYEQYF	TGTGCCAGCAGTCCCTCCGGAGGGTATGAGCAGTACTTC
TRBV5-4	TRBJ1-5	TRBD1	few	CASSTDRAVGQPQHF	TGTGCCAGCAGCACGGACAGGGCGGTGGGTCAGCCCCAGCATTTT
TRBV4-3	TRBJ1-5	-	-	CASSQDSNQPQHF	TGCGCCAGCAGCCAAGACTCCAATCAGCCCCAGCATTTT
TRBV7-2	TRBJ2-7	-	-	CASSPGGDKVYEQYF	TGTGCCAGCTCCCCAGGGGGGGATAAGGTCTACGAGCAGTACTTC
TRBV2	TRBJ1-5	TRBD1	-	CASSRTGAAHGQPQHF	TGTGCCAGCAGCCGGACAGGGGCCGCCCACGGTCAGCCCCAGCATTTT
TRBV25-1	TRBJ1-1	-	few	CASILGLEAFF	-
TRBV10-3	TRBJ2-7	-	-	CAISESYYEQYF	TGTGCCATCAGTGAATCCTACTACGAGCAGTACTTC
TRBV27	TRBJ1-2	-	-	CASSRTEHSWGYTF	TGTGCCAGCAGCAGGACAGAGCATTCGTGGGGCTACACCTTC
TRBV5-6	TRBJ2-5	-	-	CASSSGRGVEETQYF	TGTGCCAGCAGCTCGGGGAGAGGCGTTGAAGAGACCCAGTACTTC
TRBV6-5	TRBJ1-4	TRBD1	-	CASSSHMTGYLFF	TGTGCCAGCAGTTCGCACATGACAGGGTACCTGTTTTTT
TRBV2	TRBJ1-5	-	-	CASRDLDSNQPQHF	TGTGCCAGTCGGGACCTCGATAGCAATCAGCCCCAGCATTTT
TRBV7-8	TRBJ2-3	TRBD2	-	CASLRDLAGSTDTQYF	TGTGCCAGCCTTCGAGACCTAGCGGGAAGCACAGATACGCAGTATTTT
TRBV5-8	TRBJ1-1	-	few	CASSLRGTEAFF	TGTGCCAGCAGCTTAAGGGGCACTGAAGCTTTCTTT
TRBV6-1	TRBJ1-3	TRBD1	-	CASSEALGGQGSGNTIYF	TGTGCCAGCAGTGAAGCACTCGGGGGACAGGGTTCGGGAAACACCATATATTTT
TRBV7-6	TRBJ2-7	TRBD1	once	CASSLAGQGYEQYF	TGTGCCAGCAGCTTAGCGGGACAGGGCTACGAGCAGTACTTC
TRBV13	TRBJ2-1	-	-	CASSFTGGGGQFF	TGTGCCAGCAGCTTTACCGGGGGTGGTGGTCAGTTCTTC